Below are 8 T cell receptor beta chains sequenced from a single sample in a study of regulatory T cells in long-lasting Graves disease. The sample's time point: persistent/refractory GD, antithyroid drugs over 5 years with positive TRAb. Construction of the TCR library relied on RNA isolated from PBMCs. Through Arm-PCR of CDR3 regions and iRepertoire HTBI primers, TCR beta libraries were built. From the multiplex PCR reads, TCRdb called clonotypes with MiXCR, one entry per CDR3 protein. There are over 650,000 distinct CDR3 sequences in the sample; approximately 31% occur only once, and roughly 46% lies in the top ten. The specimen was peripheral blood mononuclear cells (PBMCs), collected when the disease was refractory, from a patient treated with antithyroid drugs. The receptor set was obtained from a female donor with Graves disease.

This clonotype occurred a few times. The V call is TRBV19, the J call TRBJ2-7, with D perhaps TRBD2 (6 bases). The V end lost 6 bases, the J end lost 7 bases, and 13 bases lay between the germline ends. There are 12 residues in the CDR3. CDR1 and CDR2 from the germline V gene are LNHDA and SQIVND (reference sequence). CDR3 amino acids: CASSGSLWEQYF. The CDR3 bases are TGTGCCAGTAGCGGGAGCCTCTGGGAGCAGTACTTC. Together with reference TRBV19 and TRBJ2-7, the CDR3 gives the full variable domain: DGGITQSPKYLFRKEGQNVTLSCEQNLNHDAMYWYRQDPGQGLRLIYYSQIVNDFQKGDIAEGYSVSREKKESFPLTVTSAQKNPTAFYLCASSGSLWEQYFGPGTRLTVT.

The V gene is TRBV20-1, the J gene TRBJ2-7; D is uncertain. Germline V gene sequence: CDR1 DFQATT, CDR2 SNEGSKA (reference sequence). Trimming shortened V by 2 bases and J by 0 bases, and 8 bases separated the two germline ends. The CDR3 is made up of 13 amino acids. The CDR3 reads CSARLPRSYEQYF. In DNA form, the CDR3 reads TGCAGTGCTAGACTACCACGCTCCTACGAGCAGTACTTC.

V and J are TRBV4-2 and TRBJ2-3; TRBD1 aligns across 7 bases. From germline, CDR1 is LGHNA and CDR2 YNFKEQ. The CDR3 loop spans 16 amino acids. V shed 1 base and J 1 base; nucleotides not matched to a gene: 5. The CDR3 DNA sequence: TGTGCCAGCAGCCAAGGCAGACAGGGCGGCACAGATACGCAGTATTTT. Its protein product is CASSQGRQGGTDTQYF.

V usage is TRBV19 and J usage is TRBJ1-1; a weak D match, TRBD1 (5 bases). Trimming stripped 8 bases from V and 1 base from J, with 14 bases between. In germline, CDR1 is LNHDA, CDR2 SQIVND (reference sequence). The CDR3 has 14 residues. CDR3 coding DNA: TGTGCCAGTCGGGGCAGGTTTGAGAACACTGAAGCTTTCTTT. Amino acid sequence: CASRGRFENTEAFF.

This clonotype was seen a few times. For the CDR3, the DNA is TGCGCCAGCAGCGGAGATTGGGACTATGGCTACACCTTC. This translates into CASSGDWDYGYTF. This rearrangement joins TRBV5-1 to TRBJ1-2, with no clear D. This CDR3 is built from 13 residues. Trimming pared 4 bases from V and 3 bases from J, leaving 10 bases between. Germline lookup yields CDR1 SGHRS and CDR2 YFSETQ. Together with reference TRBV5-1 and TRBJ1-2, the CDR3 gives the full variable domain: KAGVTQTPRYLIKTRGQQVTLSCSPISGHRSVSWYQQTPGQGLQFLFEYFSETQRNKGNFPGRFSGRQFSNSRSEMNVSTLELGDSALYLCASSGDWDYGYTFGSGTRLTVV.

On this clonotype: The missing conserved phenylalanine or tryptophan at the end of this CDR3 makes a read error likely. This chain uses TRBV6-1 with TRBJ1-4, with D unclear. The V end was cut by 8 bases, the J end by 5 bases, with 15 bases between. Germline CDR1 is MNHNS and CDR2 is SASEGT. The CDR3 has 14 residues. The CDR3 DNA follows: TGTGCCAGCCGGTTTGCGGAGTCGAATGAAAAACTGTTTTCT. The encoded protein is CASRFAESNEKLFS.

This clonotype has at least ten counts. This rearrangement joins TRBV11-2 to TRBJ2-5, with 7 bases matching TRBD1. The CDR3 sequence is 14 residues long. Germline trimming cut 5 bases from V and 5 bases from J; bases unmatched to any gene: 8. Germline CDR1 SGHAT, CDR2 FQNNGV. CDR3 amino acids: CASSRGARGETQYF. In nucleotides, the CDR3 is TGTGCCAGCAGCCGAGGGGCCAGGGGGGAGACCCAGTACTTC.

The chain couples TRBV20-1 to TRBJ1-1; possible D gene TRBD1, 5 bases. This CDR3 is 15 amino acids long. Germline CDR1 DFQATT, CDR2 SNEGSKA (reference sequence). V dropped 0 bases and J dropped 6 bases, with 17 bases sitting between them. CDR3 sequence (DNA): TGCAGTGCTAGAGATCGGAGGGGCAGGGTCGCTGAAGCTTTCTTT. It is translated as CSARDRRGRVAEAFF.